Only a few counts were recorded for the clone carrying this TCR beta chain. The antigen is unknown. TCRdb redid the calling of the 5' RACE reads with MiXCR, one entry per CDR3 protein. This sample yields hundreds of thousands of distinct CDR3 sequences, of which less than 20% are seen a single time; 15% to 20% belongs to the top ten. The data stem from a study of T cells after yellow fever vaccination. The overall study: Preparation used SMART-Seq v4 Ultra Low Input for the low-cell-number fractions. Study observations and caveats: The secondary T-cell response peaked on day 5, not day 15, but was weaker. Abundant bulk-population clonotypes could contaminate the FACS-sorted repertoires. Re-detected after boosting: most primary clones, around 97% of CD4 and about 85% of CD8.

The specimen comprised PBMCs, sampled 5 to 6 days after the first yellow fever vaccination. This receptor was taken from a man younger than 35 who received the YFV17D yellow fever vaccine.

The CDR3 sequence: CASSLAAGGSGNTIYF. The CDR3 nucleotides are TGTGCCAGCAGTTTAGCGGCAGGGGGGTCTGGAAACACCATATATTTT. The chain combines TRBV12-3 or TRBV12-4 with TRBJ1-3; 7 bases map to TRBD1. The ends lost 0 bases at V and 1 base at J; junction bases unmatched: 3. The CDR3 runs to 16 residues.